The table lists the clone carrying this T cell receptor (beta chain) with a few counts. What it binds is unknown. Only in-frame clones appear in the TCRdb table, and some are missing; sequencing was by immunoSEQ multiplex PCR. Seen here are hundreds of thousands of clones, about 89% observed once, and the top ten hold about 3.6%. Trimming removed 4 bases at V and 3 bases at J, with 13 bases between. This CDR3 has 14 amino acids. Germline CDR1 reads SGHRS; CDR2 reads YFSETQ. This record belongs to a study of Ad26.COV2.S vaccination and SARS-CoV-2 variants. Treatment defined: around 19 received Ad26.COV2.S at low or high dose, single or two shots; five or six received placebo; per-sample allocation not given. Sample collection was performed on day 63 after the first vaccine or placebo injection. Study-level results: For non-spike TCRs, breadth in vaccine recipients resembled that in placebo recipients.

Sequenced here: peripheral blood, sampled in a trial of Ad26.COV2.S vaccine versus placebo. The chain joins TRBV5-1 to TRBJ1-1; D call uncertain. The clonotype comes from a person between 18 and 65 years old who received the Ad26.COV2.S COVID-19 vaccine or a placebo. This CDR3 reads CASSLDGLDTEAFF. CDR3 coding DNA: TGCGCCAGCAGCCTCGACGGCCTGGACACTGAAGCTTTCTTT.